Presented here are 5 T cell receptor beta chains from one specimen sequenced in a study of T cells in Graves' hyperthyroidism and ophthalmopathy. Template material for amplifying TCR beta CDR3 regions consisted of RNA transcripts. In the first-round RT-PCR of the TCR CDR3, the HTBI primer set was used. Using its own MiXCR run on the multiplex PCR reads, TCRdb lists one record per CDR3 protein. This table has 600,000 or so distinct CDR3 sequences, roughly 50% appearing once. The sequenced sample was peripheral blood or thyroid tissue (not recorded which). The receptors originated from a woman aged 18-29 years with Graves' hyperthyroidism.

The table lists this clonotype with many counts. The V and J genes are TRBV10-3 and TRBJ1-1; tentative D call: TRBD1 (5 bases). The V gene lost 4 bases and the J gene lost 1 base, with 10 bases spanning the gap. Per the germline V gene, CDR1 is ENHRY and CDR2 is SYGVKD. The CDR3 has 14 residues. The CDR3 bases are TGTGCCATCAGTGCTACAGACAGGAACACTGAAGCTTTCTTT. Protein sequence: CAISATDRNTEAFF.

Concerning this clonotype itself: One junction end does not reproduce the germline sequence, and a read error may be involved. This chain links TRBV7-9 with TRBJ2-7; 11 positions match TRBD2. The CDR3 is 15 residues long. Germline V gene lookup returns CDR1 SEHNR and CDR2 FQNEAQ (reference sequence). The CDR3 spells CASSQGLAGGGEQYF. The CDR3 coding sequence is TGCGCCAGCAGCCAAGGGCTAGCGGGAGGAGGAGAGCAGTACTTC.

To note about this clonotype: The conserved phenylalanine or tryptophan normally closing the CDR3 is absent here, so this likely arose from a read error. Because the CDR3's place on the DNA is in doubt, the DNA is left out and the CDR3 is given as listed by TCRdb. The chain combines TRBV2 with TRBJ1-2; the DNA was not compared with TRBD1, the D call given in the table. The CDR3 is 14 residues long, counting both termini. Germline V gene sequence: CDR1 SNHLY, CDR2 FYNNEI. CDR3 protein: CASSPDRAAMATQS.

This clonotype has more than one count but fewer than ten. V and J are TRBV9 and TRBJ1-2, with TRBD1 matching over 9 bases. Germline V gene sequence: CDR1 SGDLS, CDR2 YYNGEE. The CDR3 is 16 amino acids. The trim removed 3 bases at V and 5 bases at J, leaving 11 bases unmatched. The CDR3 loop reads CASSGEMDRGFYGYTF. The DNA of the CDR3 is TGTGCCAGCAGCGGGGAAATGGACAGGGGATTTTATGGCTACACCTTC.

There are many counts of this clonotype. The chain joins TRBV7-9 to TRBJ2-7; 7 bases match TRBD2. V dropped 5 bases and J dropped 5; count of bases not matched to a gene: 9. The CDR3 is 14 amino acids. CDR1 and CDR2 (germline): SEHNR, FQNEAQ (reference sequence). The DNA of the CDR3 is TGTGCCAGCAGCGCCGGGGAGGGGCGTGACGAGCAGTACTTC. Amino acids: CASSAGEGRDEQYF. The whole variable domain, filled in from reference TRBV7-9 and TRBJ2-7, reads DTGVSQNPRHKITKRGQNVTFRCDPISEHNRLYWYRQTLGQGPEFLTYFQNEAQLEKSRLLSDRFSAERPKGSFSTLEIQRTEQGDSAMYLCASSAGEGRDEQYFGPGTRLTVT.